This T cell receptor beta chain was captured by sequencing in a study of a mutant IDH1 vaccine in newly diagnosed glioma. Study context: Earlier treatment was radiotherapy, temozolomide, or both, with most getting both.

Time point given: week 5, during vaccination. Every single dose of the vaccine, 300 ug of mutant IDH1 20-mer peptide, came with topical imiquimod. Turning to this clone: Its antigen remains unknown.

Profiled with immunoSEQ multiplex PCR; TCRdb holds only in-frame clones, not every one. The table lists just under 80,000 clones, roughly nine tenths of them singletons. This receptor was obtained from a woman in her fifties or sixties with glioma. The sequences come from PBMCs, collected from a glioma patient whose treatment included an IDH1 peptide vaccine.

The CDR3 sequence is CASSLQGVRSSYEQYF. In nucleotides, the CDR3 is TGTGCCAGCAGCCTTCAGGGGGTCCGAAGCTCCTACGAGCAGTACTTC. The J gene is TRBJ2-7, the V gene TRBV7-9; 7 nucleotides line up with TRBD1. Trimming cost V 5 bases and J 0 bases; bases outside gene matches: 10. This CDR3 region has 16 residues. CDR1 is SEHNR, CDR2 FQNEAQ, per germline (reference sequence).